This T cell receptor (beta chain) was recorded in a study of T cells in Graves' hyperthyroidism and ophthalmopathy. TCR beta CDR3 sequences were amplified from RNA transcripts. Primed by the HTBI set, a first-round RT-PCR was run on the TCR CDR3. TCRdb independently ran MiXCR on the multiplex PCR reads; one entry per CDR3 protein. The sample shows hundreds of thousands of distinct CDR3 sequences, about a sixth of them seen only once. Investigators excluded patients with uncontrolled infection, other autoimmune disease, pregnancy or lactation. Germline values: CDR1 DFQATT, CDR2 SNEGSKA (reference sequence). The V gene lost 2 bases and the J gene lost 0 bases, with 14 bases spanning the gap. The CDR3 spans 15 residues.

The sequence was collected from a woman aged 35 to 49 with Graves' ophthalmopathy. V usage is TRBV20-1 and J usage is TRBJ2-7; no clear D gene. The sequencing sample was made of blood. CDR3 bases: TGCAGTGCTAGACTGTTCCGACTTAGCTCCTACGAGCAGTACTTC. This sequence encodes CSARLFRLSSYEQYF.